This is a list of T cell receptor beta chains from one sample in a study of read filtering for tumor transcriptome and immune sequencing. MiXCR, run by TCRdb on the reads, gives a single entry per CDR3 protein. The sample contains 12,000 to 15,000 distinct CDR3 sequences, roughly 22% of which appear only once. Sequencing was performed on a population of CD138-negative cells sorted from bone marrow. Receptors were obtained from a donor aged 40 or over with multiple myeloma. The CDR3 runs from the conserved cysteine through the conserved F or W.

v_gene	j_gene	CDR3aa
TRBV18	TRBJ1-1	CASSPGMNTEAFF
TRBV7-2	TRBJ2-1	CASSPDSKQFF
TRBV4-3	TRBJ2-2	CASSQVASPDAGELSF
TRBV10-2	TRBJ1-1	CASTRQGVSTEAFF
TRBV10-1	TRBJ2-2	CASSGGQGANTGELFF
TRBV6-2/TRBV6-3	TRBJ2-6	CASFEGLLAGANVLTF
TRBV5-1	TRBJ2-1	CASSLAIQRSSYNEQFF
TRBV18	TRBJ2-1	CASSPAGSSYNEQFF
TRBV12-3/TRBV12-4	TRBJ2-4	CASSSFRGLTKNIQYF
TRBV4-1	TRBJ2-1	CASSQEMGGPNNEQFF
TRBV29-1	TRBJ2-2	CSVSGTGNEYTGELFF
TRBV4-3	TRBJ2-7	CASSQTWTGPLPYEQYF
TRBV5-1	TRBJ2-1	CASSSLLSGSNNEQFF
TRBV7-2	TRBJ2-5	CASSSPPEQETQYF
TRBV2	TRBJ1-4	CASSLDADEKLFF
TRBV6-5	TRBJ2-2	CASSRTINLAGELFF
TRBV5-6	TRBJ2-1	CASSNGQGNEQFF
TRBV20-1	TRBJ2-3	CSAPGTATDLMTQYF
TRBV5-1	TRBJ2-4	CASSANPQGTKASIQYF
TRBV7-3	TRBJ2-3	CASSFRAQRGLQYF
TRBV2	TRBJ1-5	CASSESIVQPQHF
TRBV9	TRBJ1-1	CASSPEGGYSTEAFF
TRBV7-9	TRBJ1-5	CASSLDSNQPQHF
TRBV29-1	TRBJ2-1	CSVLSRAGNEQFF